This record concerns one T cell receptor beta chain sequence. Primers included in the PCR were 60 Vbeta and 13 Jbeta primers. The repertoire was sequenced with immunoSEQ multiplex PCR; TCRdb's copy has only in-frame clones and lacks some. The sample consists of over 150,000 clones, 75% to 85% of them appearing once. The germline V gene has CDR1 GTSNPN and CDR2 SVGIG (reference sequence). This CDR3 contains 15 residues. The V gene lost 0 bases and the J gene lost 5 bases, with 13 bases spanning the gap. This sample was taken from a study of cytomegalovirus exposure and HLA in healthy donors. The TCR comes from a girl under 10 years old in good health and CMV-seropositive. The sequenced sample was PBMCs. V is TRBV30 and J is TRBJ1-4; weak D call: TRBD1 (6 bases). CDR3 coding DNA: TGTGCCTGGAGTGTATTCGGGGGGGCGAATGAAAAACTGTTTTTT. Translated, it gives CAWSVFGGANEKLFF.